This T cell receptor (beta chain) stems from a study of graft-versus-host responses after intestinal transplantation. Study-wide background: Anti-thymocyte globulin induction preceded 2 to 4 years of tacrolimus and steroid maintenance in all recipients. General study points: Ileal or blood samples showed some GvH clones first, and such clones were also found in recipient marrow.

Germline V gives CDR1 MNHNY, CDR2 SVGAGI (reference sequence). Trimming removed 3 bases at V and 7 bases at J, with 10 bases between. The CDR3 spans 13 residues. Sequenced by immunoSEQ multiplex PCR; TCRdb stores in-frame clones only, minus some. The top ten clones hold around 1.4% of a sample with about 98,000 clones, 86% of them seen once. In regard to this clone: Its cognate antigen is unknown.

The chain recombines TRBV6-6 with TRBJ1-5; D unresolved. Sequenced here: PBMCs, sampled 255 days after intestinal transplant. The receptor was derived from a human patient who received an intestinal transplant, so some T cells may come from the graft donor. CDR3 DNA: TGTGCCAGCAGTTATTATGCGGGCCAGCCCCAGCATTTT. It is translated as CASSYYAGQPQHF.